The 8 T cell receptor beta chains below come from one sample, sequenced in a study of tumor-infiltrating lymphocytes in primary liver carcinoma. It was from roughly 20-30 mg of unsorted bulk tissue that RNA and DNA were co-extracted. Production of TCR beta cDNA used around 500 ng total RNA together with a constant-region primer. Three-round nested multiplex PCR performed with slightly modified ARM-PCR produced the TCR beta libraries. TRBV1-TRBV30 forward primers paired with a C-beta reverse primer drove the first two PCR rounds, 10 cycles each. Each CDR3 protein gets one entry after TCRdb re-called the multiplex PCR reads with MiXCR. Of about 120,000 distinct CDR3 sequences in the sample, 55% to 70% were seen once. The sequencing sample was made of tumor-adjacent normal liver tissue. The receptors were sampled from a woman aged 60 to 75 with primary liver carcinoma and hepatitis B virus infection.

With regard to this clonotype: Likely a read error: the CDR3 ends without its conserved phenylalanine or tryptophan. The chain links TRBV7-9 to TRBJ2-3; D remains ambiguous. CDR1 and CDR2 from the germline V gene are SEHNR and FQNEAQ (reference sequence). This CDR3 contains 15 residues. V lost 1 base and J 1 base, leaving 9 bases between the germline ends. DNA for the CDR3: TGTGCCAGCAGCTTAGGGGCCGGTGGCACAGATACGCAGTATATT. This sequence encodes CASSLGAGGTDTQYI.

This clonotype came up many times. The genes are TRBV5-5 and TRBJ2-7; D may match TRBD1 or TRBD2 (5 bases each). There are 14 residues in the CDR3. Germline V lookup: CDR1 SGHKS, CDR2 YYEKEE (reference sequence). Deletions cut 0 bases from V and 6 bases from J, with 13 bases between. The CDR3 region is CASSLGGTGGEQYF. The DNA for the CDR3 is TGTGCCAGCAGCTTGGGAGGGACCGGTGGCGAGCAGTACTTC.

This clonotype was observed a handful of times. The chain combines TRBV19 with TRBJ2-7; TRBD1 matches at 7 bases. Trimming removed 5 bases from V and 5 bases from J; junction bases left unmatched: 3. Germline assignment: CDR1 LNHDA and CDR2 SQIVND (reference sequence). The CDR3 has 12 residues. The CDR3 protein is CASSPDRDEQYF. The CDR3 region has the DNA TGTGCCAGTAGTCCCGACAGGGACGAGCAGTACTTC. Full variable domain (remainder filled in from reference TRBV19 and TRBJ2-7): DGGITQSPKYLFRKEGQNVTLSCEQNLNHDAMYWYRQDPGQGLRLIYYSQIVNDFQKGDIAEGYSVSREKKESFPLTVTSAQKNPTAFYLCASSPDRDEQYFGPGTRLTVT.

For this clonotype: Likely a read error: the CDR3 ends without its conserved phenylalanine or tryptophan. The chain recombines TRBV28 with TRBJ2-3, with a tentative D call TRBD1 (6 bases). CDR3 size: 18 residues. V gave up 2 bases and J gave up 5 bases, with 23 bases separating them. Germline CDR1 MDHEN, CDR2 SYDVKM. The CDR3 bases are TGTGCCAGCAGTTTAACCCCTCAGGGCAGGGGCATAAAAGATACGCAGTATTGT. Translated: CASSLTPQGRGIKDTQYC.

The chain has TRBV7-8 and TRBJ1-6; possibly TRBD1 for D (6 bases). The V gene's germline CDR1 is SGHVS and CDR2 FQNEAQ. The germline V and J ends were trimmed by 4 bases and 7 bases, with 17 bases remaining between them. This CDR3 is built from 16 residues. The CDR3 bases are TGTGCCAGCAGCTCCGGAGGGGGGATGCGGAATTCACCCCTCCACTTT. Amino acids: CASSSGGGMRNSPLHF.

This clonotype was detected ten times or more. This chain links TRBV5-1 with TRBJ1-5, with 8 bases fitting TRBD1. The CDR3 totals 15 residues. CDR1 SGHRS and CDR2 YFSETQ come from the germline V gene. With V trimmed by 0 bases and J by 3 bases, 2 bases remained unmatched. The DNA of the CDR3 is TGCGCCAGCAGCTTGGGGACAGGGTCCAATCAGCCCCAGCATTTT. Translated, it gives CASSLGTGSNQPQHF.

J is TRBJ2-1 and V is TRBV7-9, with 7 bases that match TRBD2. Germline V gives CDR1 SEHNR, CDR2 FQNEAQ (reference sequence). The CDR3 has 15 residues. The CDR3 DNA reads TGTGTCACTACAAGGGCTAGCGGACCTTACAATGAGCAGTTCTTC. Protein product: CVTTRASGPYNEQFF.

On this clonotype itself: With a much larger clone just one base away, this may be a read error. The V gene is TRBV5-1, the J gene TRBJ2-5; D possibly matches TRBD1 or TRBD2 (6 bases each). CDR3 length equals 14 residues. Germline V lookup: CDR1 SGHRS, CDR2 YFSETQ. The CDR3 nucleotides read TGCGCCAGCAGCTTCAGACGGGGGCAAGAGACCCAGTGCTTC. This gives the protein CASSFRRGQETQCF.